A selection of T cell receptor beta chains follows, all from one sample in a study of vaccination and CD4 T cells after COVID-19. One entry per CDR3 protein, called by TCRdb with MiXCR from the PCR reads. The data contain 20,000 to 25,000 distinct CDR3 sequences, less than 50% of them seen just once; the ten biggest clones take up roughly 4.7%. No cognate antigen is known for these TCRs. Sequenced material: CD4+ T cells from blood, cultured in vitro, taken before SARS-CoV-2 vaccination. The receptors originated from a human donor who had recovered from COVID-19. The CDR3 runs from the conserved cysteine through the conserved F or W. A D gene is named only where the DNA matches it firmly. Rows give clone size only sometimes, using once, few, many, or a class for an expanded clone.

clone_size,v_call,d_call,j_call,cdr3_nt,cdr3_aa
.,TRBV19,.,TRBJ2-2,TGTGCCAGTAGTGGCAGGGTGAACACCGGGGAGCTGTTTTTT,CASSGRVNTGELFF
.,TRBV11-3,.,TRBJ1-2,TGTGCCAGCAGCCCCGGGGGGGGGTCTCCTATCTATGGCTACACCTTC,CASSPGGGSPIYGYTF
few,TRBV15,TRBD2,TRBJ2-1,TGTGCCACCAGCAGATCTAGACTGGCGGGAGGGTCCTACAATGAGCAGTTCTTC,CATSRSRLAGGSYNEQFF
.,TRBV24-1,.,TRBJ2-2,TGTGCCACCAGTGACAACAGCTTGAACACCGGGGAGCTGTTTTTT,CATSDNSLNTGELFF
.,TRBV28,TRBD1,TRBJ2-5,TGTGCCAGCAGTAATCAACAGGGGGCCGGAGAGACCCAGTACTTC,CASSNQQGAGETQYF
.,TRBV19,.,TRBJ2-7,TGTGCCAGTAGGGGACTCCGAAGTGGCTCCTACGAGCAGTACTTC,CASRGLRSGSYEQYF
few,TRBV6-1,.,TRBJ1-1,TGTGCCAGCAGTGAATCGGGGCGGTCTGAAGCTTTCTTT,CASSESGRSEAFF
few,TRBV7-8,.,TRBJ1-1,TGTGCCAGCAGCTTAAGAGCAGGGCTCACTGAAGCTTTCTTT,CASSLRAGLTEAFF
few,TRBV28,.,TRBJ1-2,TGTGCCAGCAGTTTGGTTGGCGCCTATGGCTACACCTTC,CASSLVGAYGYTF
.,TRBV19,.,TRBJ2-2,TGTGCCAGTAATCTTGTTGGGGAGCTGTTTTTT,CASNLVGELFF
.,TRBV25-1,.,TRBJ1-1,TGTGCCAGCAGTGACGATTCGGGGTACATATGGGCTGAAGCTTTCTTT,CASSDDSGYIWAEAFF
few,TRBV6-2/TRBV6-3,.,TRBJ2-5,TGTGCCAGCAGTCGCCTTCGGGGGGAGACCCAGTACTTC,CASSRLRGETQYF
.,TRBV5-4,.,TRBJ2-5,TGTGCCAGCAGCACAGAACAAGAGACCCAGTACTTC,CASSTEQETQYF
.,TRBV18,.,TRBJ1-6,TGTGCCAGCTCAGTCGCGGGATCTGCGGATTCACCCCTCCACTTT,CASSVAGSADSPLHF
.,TRBV7-3,.,TRBJ2-7,TGTGCCAGCAGCTTCGGCGGCTCCTACGAGCAGTACTTC,CASSFGGSYEQYF
.,TRBV6-2/TRBV6-3,.,TRBJ1-3,TGTGCCAGCAGAACAGGAGGATCTTCGTACACCATATATTTT,CASRTGGSSYTIYF
.,TRBV7-2,TRBD1,TRBJ1-1,TGTGCCAGCAGCTCCTGGACAGGGAACACTGAAGCTTTCTTT,CASSSWTGNTEAFF
.,TRBV5-4,.,TRBJ2-3,TGTGCCAGCAGCTTTGGCAGGACCGCAGATACGCAGTATTTT,CASSFGRTADTQYF
.,TRBV15,TRBD1,TRBJ1-2,TGTGCCACCAGCAGAGGGTACGGGACAGACACCTTC,CATSRGYGTDTF
.,TRBV7-3,TRBD1,TRBJ1-3,TGTGCCAGCAGCGCGACAGGGTCGGGAAACACCATATATTTT,CASSATGSGNTIYF
few,TRBV11-1,TRBD2,TRBJ2-5,TGTGCCAGCAGCCCTGGACTAGCGGGGGTTGACCGATATCAAGAGACCCAGTACTTC,CASSPGLAGVDRYQETQYF
.,TRBV4-2,.,TRBJ2-3,TGTGCCAGCAGCCAAGCCGGAGATAGCACAGATACGCAGTATTTT,CASSQAGDSTDTQYF
.,TRBV20-1,.,TRBJ2-7,TGCAGTGCTAGTAGCGACTCCTACGAGCAGTACTTC,CSASSDSYEQYF
.,TRBV6-2/TRBV6-3,TRBD1,TRBJ2-7,TGTGCCAGCAGACACGGACAGGCCAAAGGTCTCCCTGTCTTCGAGCAGTACTTC,CASRHGQAKGLPVFEQYF
.,TRBV6-1,TRBD1,TRBJ1-5,TGTGCCAGCAGCCCCGGGACAGGGGGACGGCAGCCCCAGCATTTT,CASSPGTGGRQPQHF
once,TRBV15,TRBD1,TRBJ2-5,TGTGCCACCAGCAGAGATGGTCAGGGGGCGCGGGAGACCCAGTACTTC,CATSRDGQGARETQYF
medium-sized,TRBV28,.,TRBJ1-3,TGTGCCAGCAGCACGAACTGGAGAGCTGGAAACACCATATATTTT,CASSTNWRAGNTIYF
few,TRBV7-2,TRBD2,TRBJ2-2,TGTGCCAGCAGACCGGGACTAGCTCTCGGCGCCGGGGAGCTGTTTTTT,CASRPGLALGAGELFF
few,TRBV6-1,TRBD1,TRBJ1-2,TGTGCCAGCAGTACAGGGACAGCCCATAACTATGGCTACACCTTC,CASSTGTAHNYGYTF
.,TRBV25-1,.,TRBJ2-7,TGTGCCAGCAGTGATGACAGCGTTCCCTTCTCCTACGAGCAGTACTTC,CASSDDSVPFSYEQYF
few,TRBV19,.,TRBJ1-5,TGTGCCAGTAGCCACCTTTTAACAAGGGCGTACAATCAGCCCCAGCATTTT,CASSHLLTRAYNQPQHF
few,TRBV7-8,.,TRBJ1-1,TGTGCCAGCACCTTAGGGACGGCGAACACTGAAGCTTTCTTT,CASTLGTANTEAFF
few,TRBV7-9,.,TRBJ2-7,TGTGCCAGCAGCCAATCTTTAATTCGGGCGGGCAAGGCGGACGAGCAGTACTTC,CASSQSLIRAGKADEQYF
few,TRBV24-1,TRBD2,TRBJ2-7,TGTGCCACCAGTGCTGCGGTAGCGGGAGCCGGGGAGCAGTACTTC,CATSAAVAGAGEQYF
few,TRBV19,.,TRBJ2-3,TGTGCCAGTAGCCAAACCGGGGGAATGAATACGCAGTATTTT,CASSQTGGMNTQYF
few,TRBV6-5,.,TRBJ1-6,TGTGCCAGCAGTTACTCCACGGACTATAATTCACCCCTCCACTTT,CASSYSTDYNSPLHF
few,TRBV2,.,TRBJ2-5,TGTGCCAGCAGTGAACCCCCGGGGCCCCAGTACTTC,CASSEPPGPQYF
few,TRBV6-5,TRBD1,TRBJ1-6,TGTGCCAGCAGTTACTCGCGTTCGGGCAGGGGGCAATCACCCCTCCACTTT,CASSYSRSGRGQSPLHF
.,TRBV20-1,TRBD1,TRBJ1-1,TGCAGTGCAACGGGAACGACAGGGGATGACACTGAAGCTTTCTTT,CSATGTTGDDTEAFF
.,TRBV7-2,TRBD1,TRBJ2-2,TGTGCCAGCAGCTCGGGACAGGGGGCGGTCGGGGAGCTGTTTTTT,CASSSGQGAVGELFF
.,TRBV7-2,TRBD2,TRBJ2-5,TGTGCCAGCAGCTTGCCGGGGGGACAAGAGACCCAGTACTTC,CASSLPGGQETQYF
few,TRBV6-5,.,TRBJ1-2,TGTGCCAGCAGTTACTCCCCAGGTGGCTACACCTTC,CASSYSPGGYTF
once,TRBV6-2/TRBV6-3,.,TRBJ2-7,TGTGCCAGCAGTGTCCTACGCGCCGAGCCCCCCGGCGAGCAGTACTTC,CASSVLRAEPPGEQYF